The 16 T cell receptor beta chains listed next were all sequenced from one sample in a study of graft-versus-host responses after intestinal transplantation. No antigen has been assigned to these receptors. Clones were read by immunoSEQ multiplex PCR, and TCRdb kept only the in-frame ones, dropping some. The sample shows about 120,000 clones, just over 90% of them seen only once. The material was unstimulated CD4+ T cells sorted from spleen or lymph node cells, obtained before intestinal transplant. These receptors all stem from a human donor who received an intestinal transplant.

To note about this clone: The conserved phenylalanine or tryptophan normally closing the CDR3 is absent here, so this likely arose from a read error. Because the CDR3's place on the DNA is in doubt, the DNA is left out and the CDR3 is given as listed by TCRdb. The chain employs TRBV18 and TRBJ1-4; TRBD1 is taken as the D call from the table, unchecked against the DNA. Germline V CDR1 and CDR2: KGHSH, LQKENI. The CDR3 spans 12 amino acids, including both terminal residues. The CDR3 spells CASSRQGAEVIL.

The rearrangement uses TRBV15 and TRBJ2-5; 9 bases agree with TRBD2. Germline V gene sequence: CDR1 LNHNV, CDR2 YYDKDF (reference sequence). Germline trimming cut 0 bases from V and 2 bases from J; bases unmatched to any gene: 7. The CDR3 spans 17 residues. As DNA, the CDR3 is TGTGCCACCAGCAGAGATCTGGCGGGGGGGAAACAAGAGACCCAGTACTTC. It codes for CATSRDLAGGKQETQYF. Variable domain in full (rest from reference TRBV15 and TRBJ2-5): DAMVIQNPRYQVTQFGKPVTLSCSQTLNHNVMYWYQQKSSQAPKLLFHYYDKDFNNEADTPDNFQSRRPNTSFCFLDIRSPGLGDTAMYLCATSRDLAGGKQETQYFGPGTRLLVL.

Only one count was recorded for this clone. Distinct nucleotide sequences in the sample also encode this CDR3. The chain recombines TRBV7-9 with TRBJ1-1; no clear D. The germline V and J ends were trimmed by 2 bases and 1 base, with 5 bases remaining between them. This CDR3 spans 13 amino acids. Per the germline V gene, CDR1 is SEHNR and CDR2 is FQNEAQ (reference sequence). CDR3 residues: CASSLRGNTEAFF. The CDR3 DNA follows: TGTGCCAGCAGCTTACGGGGGAACACTGAAGCTTTCTTT.

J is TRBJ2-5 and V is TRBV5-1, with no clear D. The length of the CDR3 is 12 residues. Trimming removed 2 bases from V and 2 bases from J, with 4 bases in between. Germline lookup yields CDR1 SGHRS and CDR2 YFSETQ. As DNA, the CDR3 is TGCGCCAGCAGCTTACAACAAGAGACCCAGTACTTC. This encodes CASSLQQETQYF.

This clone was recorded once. CDR3 residues: CASSPVAGEGTQYF. The CDR3 nucleotides read TGCGCCAGCAGCCCCGTAGCGGGGGAAGGAACCCAGTACTTC. The chain joins TRBV5-1 to TRBJ2-5, with 9 bases matching TRBD2. Germline V gene sequence: CDR1 SGHRS, CDR2 YFSETQ. The J segment lost 8 bases and the V segment lost 4 bases, leaving 9 bases of the junction unmatched. This CDR3 spans 14 amino acids. The whole variable domain, filled in from reference TRBV5-1 and TRBJ2-5, reads KAGVTQTPRYLIKTRGQQVTLSCSPISGHRSVSWYQQTPGQGLQFLFEYFSETQRNKGNFPGRFSGRQFSNSRSEMNVSTLELGDSALYLCASSPVAGEGTQYFGPGTRLLVL.

The CDR3 DNA is TGTGCCAGCTCACCCTTCTCAGGCTTAAACAACGAGCAGTACTTC. Its translation: CASSPFSGLNNEQYF. The chain links TRBV18 to TRBJ2-5; D is ambiguous. The J call may be incorrect, as the DNA end agrees better with TRBJ2-7. Germline V gives CDR1 KGHSH, CDR2 LQKENI. The CDR3 length is 15 residues.

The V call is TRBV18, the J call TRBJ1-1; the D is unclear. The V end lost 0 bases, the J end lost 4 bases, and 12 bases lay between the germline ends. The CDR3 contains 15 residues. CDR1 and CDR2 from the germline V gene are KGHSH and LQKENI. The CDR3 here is CASSPPPGRRTEAFF. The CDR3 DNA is TGTGCCAGCTCACCACCGCCAGGAAGGCGCACTGAAGCTTTCTTT.

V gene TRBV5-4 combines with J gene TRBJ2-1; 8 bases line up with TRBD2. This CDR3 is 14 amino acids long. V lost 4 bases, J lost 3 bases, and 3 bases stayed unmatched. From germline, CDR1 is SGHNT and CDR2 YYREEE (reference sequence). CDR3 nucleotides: TGTGCCAGCAGCCCCGGGACTAGCTACAATGAGCAGTTCTTC. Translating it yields CASSPGTSYNEQFF.

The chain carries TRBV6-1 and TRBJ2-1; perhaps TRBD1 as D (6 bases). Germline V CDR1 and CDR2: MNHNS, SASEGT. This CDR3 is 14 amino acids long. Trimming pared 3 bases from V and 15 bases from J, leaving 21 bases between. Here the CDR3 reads CASSDRGFRGRLFF. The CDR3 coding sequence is TGTGCCAGCAGTGACCGTGGCTTCAGGGGAAGACTGTTCTTC.

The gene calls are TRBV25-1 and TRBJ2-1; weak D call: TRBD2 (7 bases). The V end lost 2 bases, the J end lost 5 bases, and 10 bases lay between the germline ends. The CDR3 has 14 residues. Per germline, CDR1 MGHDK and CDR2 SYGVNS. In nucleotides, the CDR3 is TGTGCCAGCAGTGAAGCGGGGGCCGACAATGAGCAGTTCTTC. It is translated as CASSEAGADNEQFF.

CDR3 nucleotides: TGCGCCAGCAGCTTGGCCGTAGGGGTGGGCACAGATACGCAGTATTTT. Its protein is CASSLAVGVGTDTQYF. The chain combines TRBV5-1 with TRBJ2-3; D perhaps matches TRBD1 (5 bases). The germline CDR1 and CDR2 sequences are SGHRS and YFSETQ. The CDR3 consists of 16 residues. Trimming took off 0 bases at V and 1 base at J, with 12 bases between the two ends.

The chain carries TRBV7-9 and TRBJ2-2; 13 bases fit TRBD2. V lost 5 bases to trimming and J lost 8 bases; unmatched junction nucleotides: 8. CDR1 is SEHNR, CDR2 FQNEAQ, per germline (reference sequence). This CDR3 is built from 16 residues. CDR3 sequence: CASSPGTSGNFGELFF. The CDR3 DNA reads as TGTGCCAGCAGCCCCGGGACTAGCGGGAATTTTGGGGAGCTGTTTTTT.

The CDR3, as DNA: TGTGCCATCAGGGCCCAGGGAAGCTCCTACAATGAGCAGTTCTTC. Residues: CAIRAQGSSYNEQFF. The gene calls are TRBV10-3 and TRBJ2-1; weak D call: TRBD1 (5 bases). CDR1 and CDR2 from the germline V gene are ENHRY and SYGVKD. CDR3 length: 15 amino acids. V was clipped by 6 bases and J by 0 bases, with 12 bases between them.

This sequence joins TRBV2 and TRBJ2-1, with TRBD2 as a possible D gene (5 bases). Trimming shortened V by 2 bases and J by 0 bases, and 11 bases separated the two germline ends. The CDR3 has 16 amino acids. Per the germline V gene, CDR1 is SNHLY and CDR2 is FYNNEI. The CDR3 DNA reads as TGTGCCAGCAGTGAATCCGGGATTGGCTCCTACAATGAGCAGTTCTTC. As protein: CASSESGIGSYNEQFF.

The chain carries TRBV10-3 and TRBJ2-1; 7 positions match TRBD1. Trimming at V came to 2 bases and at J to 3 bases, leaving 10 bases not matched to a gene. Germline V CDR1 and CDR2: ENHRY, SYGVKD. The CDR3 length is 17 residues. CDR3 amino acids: CAISEPSDRAYYNEQFF. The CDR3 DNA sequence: TGTGCCATCAGTGAGCCCTCAGACAGGGCGTACTACAATGAGCAGTTCTTC.

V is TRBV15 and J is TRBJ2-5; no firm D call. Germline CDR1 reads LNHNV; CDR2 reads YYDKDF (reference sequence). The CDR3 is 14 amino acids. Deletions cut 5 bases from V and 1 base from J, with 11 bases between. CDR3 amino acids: CATSRYPSQETQYF. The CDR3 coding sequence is TGTGCCACCAGCCGGTACCCTTCCCAAGAGACCCAGTACTTC. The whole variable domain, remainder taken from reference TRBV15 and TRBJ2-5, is DAMVIQNPRYQVTQFGKPVTLSCSQTLNHNVMYWYQQKSSQAPKLLFHYYDKDFNNEADTPDNFQSRRPNTSFCFLDIRSPGLGDTAMYLCATSRYPSQETQYFGPGTRLLVL.